A single sample gave rise to the 17 T cell receptor beta chains below, sequenced in a study of blood T cell repertoires in COVID-19. Profiled with immunoSEQ multiplex PCR; TCRdb holds only in-frame clones, not every one. This table has some 61,000 clones, approximately 90% appearing once. The specimen sequenced was peripheral blood. These receptors originate from a man aged 25 to 45 with acute or convalescent COVID-19.

This clone was seen a single time. V is TRBV14 and J is TRBJ1-2; the D gene is possibly TRBD1 (5 bases). Germline V lookup: CDR1 SGHDN, CDR2 FVKESK. Trimming shortened V by 0 bases and J by 3 bases, and 8 bases separated the two germline ends. This CDR3 region has 14 residues. In DNA, the CDR3 is TGTGCCAGCAGCCAAGACAGGGAGGACTATGGCTACACCTTC. Its translation: CASSQDREDYGYTF.

The chain links TRBV3-1 (or the pseudogene TRBV3-2) to TRBJ2-1, with 7 bases fitting TRBD2. V shed 7 bases, J shed 7 bases, and the junction held 13 bases outside the gene matches. This CDR3 is 15 amino acids long. The germline V gene has CDR1 LGHDT and CDR2 YNNKEL (reference sequence). The CDR3 spells CASKSGTTLWNEQFF. CDR3 sequence (DNA): TGTGCCAGCAAGTCCGGGACTACCCTGTGGAATGAGCAGTTCTTC.

The rearrangement uses TRBV28 and TRBJ1-1; weak D call: TRBD1 (5 bases). V lost 3 bases to trimming and J lost 8 bases, with 13 bases between them. Per germline, CDR1 MDHEN and CDR2 SYDVKM. The CDR3 contains 13 residues. The CDR3 is CASSLKVPGEAFF. CDR3 DNA: TGTGCCAGCAGTTTGAAAGTCCCAGGGGAAGCTTTCTTT.

The genes are TRBV6-2 or TRBV6-3 and TRBJ1-5; 7 nucleotides line up with TRBD1. The CDR3 is 15 residues long. With V trimmed by 4 bases and J by 3 bases, 6 bases remained unmatched. From germline, CDR1 is MNHEY and CDR2 SVGEGT. CDR3 coding DNA: TGTGCCAGCAGTTTTCCGCAGGGGGACAATCAGCCCCAGCATTTT. It encodes CASSFPQGDNQPQHF.

The chain recombines TRBV7-9 with TRBJ1-1, with D possibly TRBD1 on 6 matching bases. The CDR3 runs to 13 residues. V was clipped by 6 bases and J by 7 bases, with 15 bases between them. From germline, CDR1 is SEHNR and CDR2 FQNEAQ (reference sequence). CDR3 nucleotides: TGTGCCAGCAGTACGCGGGGGGCAGATGAAGCTTTCTTT. Amino acids: CASSTRGADEAFF. Full variable domain (rest looked up from reference TRBV7-9 and TRBJ1-1): DTGVSQNPRHKITKRGQNVTFRCDPISEHNRLYWYRQTLGQGPEFLTYFQNEAQLEKSRLLSDRFSAERPKGSFSTLEIQRTEQGDSAMYLCASSTRGADEAFFGQGTRLTVV.

V usage is TRBV9 and J usage is TRBJ2-1, with 7 nucleotides matching TRBD2. CDR1 and CDR2 (germline): SGDLS, YYNGEE. The V segment lost 0 bases and the J segment 8 bases; nucleotides outside the gene matches: 8. The CDR3 spans 15 residues. In nucleotides, the CDR3 is TGTGCCAGCAGCGTAGGCGGTGGGAGGGTGGATGAGCAGTTCTTC. This sequence encodes CASSVGGGRVDEQFF.

The V gene is TRBV5-6, the J gene TRBJ2-5; D is possibly TRBD2 (5 bases). Deletions cut 4 bases from V and 5 bases from J, with 18 bases between. Germline V lookup: CDR1 SGHDT, CDR2 YYEEEE. The CDR3 loop spans 15 amino acids. For the CDR3, the DNA is TGTGCCAGCAGCCCCGCCCGGACCCCGGGGGAGACCCAGTACTTC. Its protein product is CASSPARTPGETQYF.

The chain links TRBV7-2 to TRBJ2-7, with 11 bases aligning to TRBD2. The CDR3 length is 16 residues. The J segment lost 8 bases and the V segment lost 1 base, leaving 10 bases of the junction unmatched. CDR1 and CDR2 (germline): SGHTA, FQGNSA. The CDR3 here is CASSLGGLAVGTKQYF. Written as DNA, the CDR3 is TGTGCCAGCAGCTTAGGGGGACTAGCGGTGGGTACGAAGCAGTACTTC.

The genes are TRBV27 and TRBJ2-1; 10 bases match TRBD2. V was pared by 6 bases and J by 7 bases, with 9 bases of the junction left unmatched. The CDR3 runs to 15 residues. CDR1 is MNHEY, CDR2 SMNVEV, per germline (reference sequence). Written as DNA, the CDR3 is TGTGCCAGCAGCCGCCCTAGCGGGAGTTTTAATGAGCAGTTCTTC. It codes for CASSRPSGSFNEQFF.

In its sample, this clone was seen once. The chain carries TRBV3-1 (or the pseudogene TRBV3-2) and TRBJ2-2; D may be TRBD2 (6 bases). Germline values: CDR1 LGHDT, CDR2 YNNKEL (reference sequence). This CDR3 is built from 14 residues. V lost 2 bases and J 6 bases, leaving 10 bases between the germline ends. CDR3 DNA sequence: TGTGCCAGCAGCCAACTAGCGAATGCCGGGGAGCTGTTTTTT. Its translation is CASSQLANAGELFF.

V and J are TRBV7-3 and TRBJ2-1; 9 bases match TRBD1. V was pared by 2 bases and J by 2 bases, with 4 bases of the junction left unmatched. Germline V CDR1 and CDR2: SGHTA, FQGTGA. The CDR3 spans 16 residues. CDR3 DNA: TGTGCCAGCAGCTTAGGGACAGGGCCCGCCTACAATGAGCAGTTCTTC. Translating gives CASSLGTGPAYNEQFF.

The rearrangement uses TRBV19 and TRBJ1-1; maybe TRBD1 (5 bases). This CDR3 is built from 15 residues. Trimming took 6 bases from V and 5 from J, leaving 19 bases between them. In germline, CDR1 is LNHDA, CDR2 SQIVND (reference sequence). CDR3 sequence: CASRSQGNGWTEAFF. The DNA for the CDR3 is TGTGCCAGTAGAAGTCAGGGTAACGGGTGGACTGAAGCTTTCTTT.

This chain connects TRBV18 to TRBJ2-1; 7 bases align to TRBD2. The CDR3 spans 15 residues. Germline assignment: CDR1 KGHSH and CDR2 LQKENI. The trim removed 1 base at V and 2 bases at J, leaving 2 bases unmatched. The DNA for the CDR3 is TGTGCCAGCTCACCACGGGAGGGCCCCTACAATGAGCAGTTCTTC. As protein: CASSPREGPYNEQFF.

A single count supports this clone. The J gene is TRBJ2-1, the V gene TRBV6-4; D gene ambiguous. The germline V gene has CDR1 MRHNA and CDR2 SNTAGT. Trimming stripped 1 base from V and 8 bases from J, with 6 bases between. The CDR3 runs to 12 residues. Written as DNA, the CDR3 is TGTGCCAGCAGTGACTTGGGCGATGAGCAGTTCTTC. It codes for CASSDLGDEQFF.

V gene TRBV28 combines with J gene TRBJ2-7; D possibly corresponds to TRBD2 (6 bases). This CDR3 contains 16 residues. The V gene's germline CDR1 is MDHEN and CDR2 SYDVKM. The V end was cut by 3 bases, the J end by 3 bases, with 18 bases between. The CDR3: CASSFFGGLKGYEQYF. In nucleotides, the CDR3 is TGTGCCAGCAGTTTTTTCGGCGGACTAAAAGGCTACGAGCAGTACTTC.

The chain is built from TRBV28 and TRBJ2-7; D is possibly TRBD1 (6 bases). The CDR3 totals 15 residues. Germline lookup yields CDR1 MDHEN and CDR2 SYDVKM. V was shortened by 5 bases and J by 4 bases, with 18 bases between the two germline ends. CDR3: CASSTGTRGVYEQYF. Here the CDR3 DNA reads TGTGCCAGCAGTACCGGGACAAGGGGAGTTTACGAGCAGTACTTC.

The genes are TRBV27 and TRBJ1-5; the match to TRBD1 covers 7 bases. The junction had 1 base not matched to a gene; V was cut back by 4 bases and J by 1 base. CDR1 is MNHEY and CDR2 is SMNVEV in the germline V gene (reference sequence). The CDR3 consists of 14 residues. DNA for the CDR3: TGTGCCAGCAGTTCAGGGGGGAGCAATCAGCCCCAGCATTTT. Translating it yields CASSSGGSNQPQHF.